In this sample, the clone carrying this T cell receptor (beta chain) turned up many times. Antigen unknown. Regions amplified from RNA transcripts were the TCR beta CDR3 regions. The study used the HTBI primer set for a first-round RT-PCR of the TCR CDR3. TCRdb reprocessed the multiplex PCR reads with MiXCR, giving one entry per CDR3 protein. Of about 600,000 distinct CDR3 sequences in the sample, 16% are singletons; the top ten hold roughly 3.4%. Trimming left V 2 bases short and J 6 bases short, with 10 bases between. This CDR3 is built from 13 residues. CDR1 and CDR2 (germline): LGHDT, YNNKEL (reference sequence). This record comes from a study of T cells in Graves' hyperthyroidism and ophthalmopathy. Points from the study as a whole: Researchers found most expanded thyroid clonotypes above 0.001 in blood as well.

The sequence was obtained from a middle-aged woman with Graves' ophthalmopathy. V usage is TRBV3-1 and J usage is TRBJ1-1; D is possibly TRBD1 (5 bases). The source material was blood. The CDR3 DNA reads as TGTGCCAGCAGCCAACGGGGGGATGCTGAAGCTTTCTTT. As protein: CASSQRGDAEAFF.